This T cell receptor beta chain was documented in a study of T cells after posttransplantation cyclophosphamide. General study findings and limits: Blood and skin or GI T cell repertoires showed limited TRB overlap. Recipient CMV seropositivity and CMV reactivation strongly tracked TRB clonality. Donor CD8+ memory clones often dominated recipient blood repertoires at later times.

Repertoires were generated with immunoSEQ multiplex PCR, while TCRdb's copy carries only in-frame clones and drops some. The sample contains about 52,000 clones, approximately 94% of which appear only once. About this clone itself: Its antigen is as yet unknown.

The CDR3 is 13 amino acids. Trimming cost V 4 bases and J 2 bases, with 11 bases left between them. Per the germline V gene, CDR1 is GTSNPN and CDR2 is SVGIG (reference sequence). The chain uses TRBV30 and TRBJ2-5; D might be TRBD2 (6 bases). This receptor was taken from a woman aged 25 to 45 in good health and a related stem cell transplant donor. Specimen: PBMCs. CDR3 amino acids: CAWTLGGQETQYF. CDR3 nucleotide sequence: TGTGCCTGGACTTTGGGGGGACAAGAGACCCAGTACTTC. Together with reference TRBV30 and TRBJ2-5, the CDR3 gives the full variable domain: SQTIHQWPATLVQPVGSPLSLECTVEGTSNPNLYWYRQAAGRGLQLLFYSVGIGQISSEVPQNLSASRPQDRQFILSSKKLLLSDSGFYLCAWTLGGQETQYFGPGTRLLVL.